These T cell receptor beta chains were read from a single sample in a study of beta chain features in type 1 diabetes. Produced via immunoSEQ multiplex PCR; TCRdb's table is partial and in-frame only. In the table there are under 200,000 clones, 9% to 10% of which are singletons. Sequencing input: central memory CD4+ T cells from blood. Receptors originate from a woman aged 18 to 35 in good health. Both conserved end residues are part of each CDR3. D genes are given only for firm matches. Only part of the rows carry a size: once, few, many, or a class if the clone is expanded.

D gene | clone size | J gene | V gene | CDR3 DNA | CDR3 protein
. | few | TRBJ1-1 | TRBV18 | TGTGCCAGCTCCCAGGACAAGAACACTGAAGCTTTCTTT | CASSQDKNTEAFF
TRBD2 | . | TRBJ2-5 | TRBV29-1 | TGCAGCGGGAGGGAGGGAGAGACCCAGTACTTC | CSGREGETQYF
. | . | TRBJ2-5 | TRBV7-2 | TGTGCCAGCAGCTTAGTCGGGACTGCAGGAGAGACCCAGTACTTC | CASSLVGTAGETQYF
. | few | TRBJ2-2 | TRBV18 | TGTGCCAGCTCATCCCGGGACACTGACACCGGGGAGCTGTTTTTT | CASSSRDTDTGELFF
. | few | TRBJ2-1 | TRBV14 | TGTGCCAGCAGCACTACTTGGAGTTCCAATGAGCAGTTCTTC | CASSTTWSSNEQFF
TRBD2 | . | TRBJ2-3 | TRBV5-1 | TGCGCCAGCAGCCCTAGCGGGGATCGGGATACGCAGTATTTT | CASSPSGDRDTQYF
. | . | TRBJ2-3 | TRBV11-2 | TGTGCCAGCAGCTTAAGTTACTTCACAGATACGCAGTATTTT | CASSLSYFTDTQYF
TRBD2 | . | TRBJ2-7 | TRBV9 | TGTGCCAGCAGCCCTCCCGGCGGGAGGGTATACGAGCAGTACTTC | CASSPPGGRVYEQYF
TRBD1 | many | TRBJ2-7 | TRBV11-2 | TGTGCCAGCAGCCCCAACCAGCGGACAGGGCGCCCCTACGAGCAGTACTTC | CASSPNQRTGRPYEQYF
TRBD2 | . | TRBJ2-3 | TRBV7-2 | TGTGCCAGCAGCTTAGTGACTCTAGCGGAGGGTACGCAGTATTTT | CASSLVTLAEGTQYF
. | few | TRBJ2-7 | TRBV6-5 | TGTGCCAGCAGTTACCATAGTTGCGAGCAGTACTTC | CASSYHSCEQYF
TRBD1 | many | TRBJ2-1 | TRBV5-4 | TGTGCCAGCAGCTTGGCGTCCAGGGACAGCAATGAGCAGTTCTTC | CASSLASRDSNEQFF
TRBD2 | . | TRBJ2-3 | TRBV7-9 | TGTGCCAGCAGCCTCGTAGCGGGAGGGCCCTCGGATACGCAGTATTTT | CASSLVAGGPSDTQYF
TRBD1 | . | TRBJ2-1 | TRBV5-1 | TGCGCCAGCAGCTCGGGACAGGGTTACAATGAGCAGTTCTTC | CASSSGQGYNEQFF
. | . | TRBJ2-7 | TRBV6-6 | TGTGCCAGCAGTTACGCACAGGGCCTCTACGAGCAGTACTTC | CASSYAQGLYEQYF
TRBD1 | . | TRBJ2-7 | TRBV11-1 | TGTGCCAGCAGCCCCCCGACAGGGGCCGAGCAGTACTTC | CASSPPTGAEQYF
TRBD2 | . | TRBJ2-1 | TRBV4-1 | TGCGCCAGCAGCCAAGAGCTAGCGGGAGGGTTGACCTACAATGAGCAGTTCTTC | CASSQELAGGLTYNEQFF
TRBD2 | few | TRBJ2-7 | TRBV7-9 | TGTGCCAGCAGCCCCGAGGGACTAGCGGGAGGAGAGCAGTACTTC | CASSPEGLAGGEQYF
. | . | TRBJ2-2 | TRBV6-5 | TGTGCCAGCAGTTCGACACGTTACATTGAGGAGCTGTTTTTT | CASSSTRYIEELFF
TRBD2 | few | TRBJ2-3 | TRBV4-3 | TGCGCCAGCAGCCAACTAGCGGGGGGAGATACGCAGTATTTT | CASSQLAGGDTQYF
TRBD1 | . | TRBJ1-1 | TRBV7-2 | TGTGCCAGCGGAAACCGGGACAGGGAAACTTTCTTT | CASGNRDRETFF
. | . | TRBJ1-2 | TRBV18 | TGTGCCAGCTCACCACGAGGGGGTGAGTCGGGCGGCTACACCTTC | CASSPRGGESGGYTF
. | . | TRBJ2-3 | TRBV29-1 | TGCAGCGTTGAAGGAGCGGCAGATACGCAGTATTTT | CSVEGAADTQYF
. | few | TRBJ1-2 | TRBV20-1 | TGCAGTGCTCGGCGGGTGCGGGGCTACACCTTC | CSARRVRGYTF
. | . | TRBJ2-3 | TRBV5-1 | TGCGCCAGCAGCTTGGGCGATACGGGGAAAGATACGCAGTATTTT | CASSLGDTGKDTQYF
TRBD2 | many | TRBJ2-5 | TRBV7-2 | TGTGCCAGCAGCCAACCCTTGGGAGGGGCAGAGACCCAGTACTTC | CASSQPLGGAETQYF